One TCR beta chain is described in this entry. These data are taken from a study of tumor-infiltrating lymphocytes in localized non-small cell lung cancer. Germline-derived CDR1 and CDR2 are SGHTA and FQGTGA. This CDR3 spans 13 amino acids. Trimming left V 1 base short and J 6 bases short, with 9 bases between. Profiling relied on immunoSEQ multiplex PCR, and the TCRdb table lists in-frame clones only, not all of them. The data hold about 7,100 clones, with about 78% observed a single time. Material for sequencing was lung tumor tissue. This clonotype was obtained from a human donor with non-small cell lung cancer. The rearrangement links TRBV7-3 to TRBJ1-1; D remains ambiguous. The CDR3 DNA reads TGTGCCAGCAGCTTAAAGGGATTCGCTGAAGCTTTCTTT. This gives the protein CASSLKGFAEAFF.